This TCR beta chain emerged from a study of Ad26.COV2.S vaccination and SARS-CoV-2 variants. Study results and limitations: Compared with placebo recipients, vaccine recipients had higher spike-specific TCR breadth.

Sequenced by immunoSEQ multiplex PCR; TCRdb stores in-frame clones only, minus some. The data show some 190,000 clones, around 88% seen once. Note on this clone: Its target is not known.

The CDR3 loop spans 22 amino acids. The clonotype comes from a human donor who had recovered from COVID-19. This material consisted of peripheral blood, taken after recovery from COVID-19. This chain uses TRBV21-1 with TRBJ2-1; the listed D gene, TRBD2, was not tested against the DNA. TRBV21-1 is designated a pseudogene. CDR3 bases: TGTGCCAGCAGCAAAGGAAAATTGCAGAGACTAGCGGGAGGGCAGGCCTACAATGAGCAGTTCTTC. Encoded protein: CASSKGKLQRLAGGQAYNEQFF.